This T cell receptor beta chain was sequenced for a study of blood T cell repertoires in COVID-19. At the level of the study: Whether acute or convalescent, the COVID-19 samples came from the United States, Italy and Spain.

The authors' processing: Nucleated cell number was recorded as an estimate derived from reference gene primer amplification. Produced via immunoSEQ multiplex PCR; TCRdb's table is partial and in-frame only. From that table come the V and J calls and clone size; the DNA was used to work out D and trimming. The data show about 300,000 clones, 89% seen once. The CDR3 covers 15 residues. V dropped 2 bases and J dropped 2 bases, with 12 bases sitting between them. The germline V gene encodes CDR1 MNHEY and CDR2 SMNVEV (reference sequence). The chain recombines TRBV27 with TRBJ1-2, with D tentatively TRBD1 (6 bases). The sequenced sample consisted of peripheral blood. The clonotype comes from a man younger than 35 who had recovered from COVID-19. The DNA for the CDR3 is TGTGCCAGCAGTTTAGACGTCAGGGGAAACTATGGCTACACCTTC. Its protein product is CASSLDVRGNYGYTF.